These 24 T cell receptor beta chains share one sample of origin, sequenced in a study of cytomegalovirus exposure and HLA in healthy donors. PCR involved 60 Vbeta and 13 Jbeta primers. Using immunoSEQ multiplex PCR, the repertoire was profiled, and TCRdb retains in-frame clones only, with some absent. The sample includes approximately 180,000 clones, around 70% of them seen just once. The material sequenced was PBMCs. The receptors here all came from a male donor in good health and CMV-seronegative.

V is TRBV28 and J is TRBJ1-5; no definite D call. Germline V gene data show CDR1 as MDHEN and CDR2 as SYDVKM. V gave up 5 bases and J gave up 1 base, with 3 bases separating them. This CDR3 has 12 residues. CDR3 protein: CASSPSNQPQHF. The CDR3 coding sequence is TGTGCCAGCAGTCCGAGCAATCAGCCCCAGCATTTT.

The chain joins TRBV7-8 to TRBJ1-3; D might be TRBD1 (5 bases). The CDR3 totals 16 residues. V lost 4 bases, J lost 0 bases, and 13 bases lay in between. The germline V gene has CDR1 SGHVS and CDR2 FQNEAQ. CDR3 coding DNA: TGTGCCAGCAGCTCCGTAGGGGCCTACTCTGGAAACACCATATATTTT. Its protein is CASSSVGAYSGNTIYF. Complete variable domain (other parts from reference TRBV7-8 and TRBJ1-3): GAGVSQSPRYKVAKRGQDVALRCDPISGHVSLFWYQQALGQGPEFLTYFQNEAQLDKSGLPSDRFFAERPEGSVSTLKIQRTQQEDSAVYLCASSSVGAYSGNTIYFGEGSWLTVV.

This chain uses TRBV7-2 with TRBJ1-1, with unresolved D. The germline CDR1 and CDR2 sequences are SGHTA and FQGNSA. The CDR3 contains 11 residues. Trimming pared 3 bases from V and 7 bases from J, leaving 6 bases between. As DNA, the CDR3 is TGTGCCAGCAGCTTCCGGTTTGAAGCTTTCTTT. As protein: CASSFRFEAFF.

This chain joins TRBV6-5 and TRBJ1-3; no firm D call. The germline gives CDR1 MNHEY, CDR2 SVGAGI. There are 15 residues in the CDR3. Trimming took 0 bases from V and 4 from J, leaving 10 bases between them. CDR3 amino acids: CASSYSRGGGNTIYF. CDR3 in DNA: TGTGCCAGCAGTTACTCGCGGGGAGGCGGAAACACCATATATTTT.

This clone was counted a single time. The genes are TRBV7-3 and TRBJ1-1; no firm D call. Trimming left V 1 base short and J 1 base short, with 22 bases between. Germline CDR1 reads SGHTA; CDR2 reads FQGTGA. The CDR3 loop spans 19 amino acids. CDR3 bases: TGTGCCAGCAGCTTAATCGTATCCAGGAACTCAATGGAGAACACTGAAGCTTTCTTT. Amino acid sequence: CASSLIVSRNSMENTEAFF.

The chain is built from TRBV19 and TRBJ2-1; 11 nucleotides match TRBD2. Looked up from germline, CDR1 is LNHDA and CDR2 is SQIVND (reference sequence). V gave up 5 bases and J gave up 10 bases; unmatched junction bases: 13. CDR3 size: 16 residues. The CDR3 protein is CASSGYASGGPGEQFF. In nucleotides, the CDR3 is TGTGCCAGTAGTGGATACGCTAGCGGGGGGCCAGGCGAGCAGTTCTTC.

The chain couples TRBV9 to TRBJ1-1, with unresolved D. Trimming cost V 2 bases and J 3 bases, with 8 bases left between them. Germline V gene sequence: CDR1 SGDLS, CDR2 YYNGEE. The CDR3 is made up of 13 amino acids. This CDR3 is CASSVVVDTEAFF. As DNA, the CDR3 is TGTGCCAGCAGCGTGGTGGTAGACACTGAAGCTTTCTTT.

This clone was seen once. V and J are TRBV7-8 and TRBJ1-1; tentative D call: TRBD1 (5 bases). Trimming took off 5 bases at V and 1 base at J, with 14 bases between the two ends. CDR1 and CDR2 from the germline V gene are SGHVS and FQNEAQ. The CDR3 loop spans 15 amino acids. The DNA for the CDR3 is TGTGCCAGCAGCCCCAAGCGGGGGTGGAACACTGAAGCTTTCTTT. Translating it yields CASSPKRGWNTEAFF. The full variable domain, in which reference TRBV7-8 and TRBJ1-1 provide the parts outside the CDR3, is GAGVSQSPRYKVAKRGQDVALRCDPISGHVSLFWYQQALGQGPEFLTYFQNEAQLDKSGLPSDRFFAERPEGSVSTLKIQRTQQEDSAVYLCASSPKRGWNTEAFFGQGTRLTVV.

The chain joins TRBV25-1 to TRBJ1-6; no firm D call. CDR1 and CDR2 from the germline V gene are MGHDK and SYGVNS. The V gene lost 6 bases and the J gene lost 2 bases, with 17 bases spanning the gap. This CDR3 comprises 17 residues. The CDR3 region is CASREGVYGPYNSPLHF. The CDR3 DNA reads TGTGCCAGCAGAGAGGGTGTTTATGGGCCCTATAATTCACCCCTCCACTTT.

CDR3 loop: CASRPPSSAYEQYF. In DNA form, the CDR3 reads TGTGCCAGCAGGCCTCCTAGCTCAGCCTACGAGCAGTACTTC. The chain has TRBV28 and TRBJ2-7, with D perhaps TRBD2 (5 bases). V lost 6 bases and J 2 bases, leaving 14 bases between the germline ends. CDR3 length: 14 amino acids. Germline values: CDR1 MDHEN, CDR2 SYDVKM.

CDR3 loop: CASSQDWNRGVETQYF. The CDR3, as DNA: TGCGCCAGCAGCCAAGATTGGAACAGGGGCGTAGAGACCCAGTACTTC. The genes are TRBV4-1 and TRBJ2-5; 7 bases are a match to TRBD1. Germline V gene data show CDR1 as MGHRA and CDR2 as YSYEKL. V gave up 0 bases and J gave up 4 bases; unmatched junction bases: 8. This CDR3 region has 16 residues.

The V gene is TRBV6-5, the J gene TRBJ2-1, with D possibly TRBD2 on 6 matching bases. V was trimmed by 7 bases and J by 6 bases, leaving 10 bases between them. CDR3 length: 12 amino acids. Germline V CDR1 and CDR2: MNHEY, SVGAGI. Written as DNA, the CDR3 is TGTGCCAGCAAGGAGGGCCCCAATGAGCAGTTCTTC. Translating gives CASKEGPNEQFF.

The genes are TRBV10-3 and TRBJ2-2; 7 bases match TRBD2. V lost 2 bases and J lost 0; bases outside the gene matches: 6. The CDR3 length is 17 residues. Germline V CDR1 and CDR2: ENHRY, SYGVKD. DNA of the CDR3: TGTGCCATCAGTGAGAGCCCTCTAGCGGCGAACACCGGGGAGCTGTTTTTT. It translates to CAISESPLAANTGELFF.

The chain links TRBV28 to TRBJ1-4; possible D gene TRBD1, 6 bases. The CDR3 runs to 14 residues. Trimming left V 6 bases short and J 2 bases short, with 10 bases between. CDR1 and CDR2 from the germline V gene are MDHEN and SYDVKM. This CDR3 reads CASSRGGTNEKLFF. As DNA, the CDR3 is TGTGCCAGCAGCCGCGGGGGCACTAATGAAAAACTGTTTTTT.

The J gene is TRBJ2-7, the V gene TRBV29-1; 10 bases match TRBD1. CDR3 length: 13 residues. Losses at the gene ends were 6 bases for V and 0 bases for J; bases not matched to a gene: 2. CDR1 is SQVTM and CDR2 is ANQGSEA in the germline V gene. The CDR3 loop is CSVRTGGSYEQYF. The CDR3 coding sequence is TGCAGCGTACGGACAGGGGGCTCCTACGAGCAGTACTTC.

The chain combines TRBV7-3 with TRBJ2-5, with D perhaps matching TRBD2 (6 bases). The CDR3 has 15 amino acids. In germline, CDR1 is SGHTA, CDR2 FQGTGA. Trimming removed 1 base from V and 1 base from J, with 10 bases in between. The chain's CDR3 is CASSLSGITQETQYF. The DNA of the CDR3 is TGTGCCAGCAGCTTAAGCGGGATAACCCAAGAGACCCAGTACTTC.

The V and J genes are TRBV4-1 and TRBJ2-3; 9 nucleotides line up with TRBD2. CDR3 length: 19 amino acids. Germline V lookup: CDR1 MGHRA, CDR2 YSYEKL. V shed 1 base and J 0 bases; nucleotides not matched to a gene: 11. The CDR3 region has the DNA TGCGCCAGCAGCCAAGTCCCGACTAGCGGTGGAGCTAGCACAGATACGCAGTATTTT. Its translation: CASSQVPTSGGASTDTQYF.

The J gene is TRBJ2-3, the V gene TRBV5-1; 8 bases line up with TRBD2. CDR1 SGHRS and CDR2 YFSETQ come from the germline V gene. The CDR3 is 17 amino acids. The V and J ends lost 0 bases and 0 bases, in that order; junction bases with no gene match: 6. The CDR3 nucleotides read TGCGCCAGCAGCTTGGCTGGCGGGGGGTCTAGCACAGATACGCAGTATTTT. This gives the protein CASSLAGGGSSTDTQYF.

This clone was counted between two and nine times. V usage is TRBV4-2 and J usage is TRBJ2-1; D may be TRBD2 (7 bases). Germline CDR1 reads LGHNA; CDR2 reads YNFKEQ. The CDR3 sequence is 18 residues long. Trimming took 1 base from V and 4 from J, leaving 20 bases between them. As DNA, the CDR3 is TGTGCCAGCAGCCAAGCCGGTTCGGGGGGCCTTAAATACAATGAGCAGTTCTTC. The encoded protein is CASSQAGSGGLKYNEQFF.

The chain combines TRBV29-1 with TRBJ2-7, with a weak D call TRBD1 (6 bases). The V end was cut by 2 bases, the J end by 2 bases, with 10 bases between. This CDR3 is built from 13 residues. Germline-derived CDR1 and CDR2 are SQVTM and ANQGSEA. The CDR3 region has the DNA TGCAGCGTTGAAAAGGGGGACACCTACGAGCAGTACTTC. This gives the protein CSVEKGDTYEQYF.

This chain uses TRBV4-1 with TRBJ2-7; 8 bases align to TRBD1. CDR3 length equals 16 residues. V gave up 1 base and J gave up 1 base; unmatched junction bases: 6. The V gene's germline CDR1 is MGHRA and CDR2 YSYEKL. CDR3 DNA: TGCGCCAGCAGCCAAGCCGAGGGACAGGCATCCTACGAGCAGTACTTC. Encoded protein: CASSQAEGQASYEQYF.

In its sample, this clone was seen once. V usage is TRBV7-3 and J usage is TRBJ1-5, with D possibly matching TRBD1 (6 bases). In germline, CDR1 is SGHTA, CDR2 FQGTGA. V was trimmed by 3 bases and J by 9 bases, leaving 18 bases between them. This CDR3 is 15 amino acids long. The CDR3 loop reads CASSLTGNTGRPQHF. DNA of the CDR3: TGTGCCAGCAGCTTGACAGGAAACACTGGTCGGCCCCAGCATTTT.

V is TRBV6-5 and J is TRBJ1-3; TRBD1 aligns across 7 bases. J lost 4 bases, V lost 6 bases, and 9 bases had no gene match. Per germline, CDR1 MNHEY and CDR2 SVGAGI. The CDR3 contains 15 residues. The CDR3 bases are TGTGCCAGCAGGATAACAGGGGTACAAGGAAACACCATATATTTT. Translated: CASRITGVQGNTIYF.

The chain is built from TRBV2 and TRBJ1-5; TRBD1 is a possible D gene (6 bases). In germline, CDR1 is SNHLY, CDR2 FYNNEI. V dropped 6 bases and J dropped 0 bases, with 12 bases sitting between them. This CDR3 comprises 15 residues. The chain's CDR3 is CASREQGYSNQPQHF. The CDR3 bases are TGTGCCAGCAGAGAACAGGGTTATAGCAATCAGCCCCAGCATTTT.